This entry lists 32 T cell receptor beta chains sequenced from one sample in a study of cytomegalovirus exposure and HLA in healthy donors. The PCR used 60 Vbeta and 13 Jbeta primers. Using immunoSEQ multiplex PCR, the repertoire was profiled, and TCRdb retains in-frame clones only, with some absent. The sample contains around 99,000 clones, roughly 80% of which appear only once. The sample comprised PBMCs. The receptors originated from a man aged 30 to 39 in good health and CMV-seropositive.

The rearrangement uses TRBV7-2 and TRBJ1-6; 9 bases are shared with TRBD1. Germline V gene data show CDR1 as SGHTA and CDR2 as FQGNSA. V shed 4 bases and J 4 bases; nucleotides not matched to a gene: 5. This CDR3 region has 16 residues. CDR3 protein: CASSSGQGAYNSPLHF. The CDR3 coding sequence is TGTGCCAGCAGCTCGGGACAGGGAGCTTATAATTCACCCCTCCACTTT.

The chain recombines TRBV5-6 with TRBJ2-7, with TRBD2 matching 16 bases. CDR1 SGHDT and CDR2 YYEEEE come from the germline V gene. V dropped 2 bases and J dropped 7; count of bases not matched to a gene: 12. The length of the CDR3 is 18 residues. CDR3 residues: CASSLTMGLAGGPTEQYF. The CDR3 DNA follows: TGTGCCAGCAGCTTAACGATGGGACTAGCGGGGGGGCCGACTGAGCAGTACTTC.

This clone was recorded once. This chain joins TRBV6-5 and TRBJ1-5, with D possibly being TRBD1 (6 bases). The germline CDR1 and CDR2 sequences are MNHEY and SVGAGI. Trimming shortened V by 6 bases and J by 4 bases, and 16 bases separated the two germline ends. The CDR3 contains 15 residues. This chain's CDR3 is CASRRGQHLNQPQHF. The DNA for the CDR3 is TGTGCCAGCAGACGCGGACAGCACCTAAATCAGCCCCAGCATTTT.

J is TRBJ1-4 and V is TRBV6-1, with D possibly being TRBD1 (5 bases). Per germline, CDR1 MNHNS and CDR2 SASEGT. The ends were cut back, 4 bases at V and 7 bases at J, with 22 bases in the middle. This CDR3 has 17 amino acids. The CDR3, as DNA: TGTGCCAGCAGTGCTCGGGCGATTTCAGGGTTGGCTGAAAAACTGTTTTTT. It encodes CASSARAISGLAEKLFF.

This clone was detected only once. CDR3 DNA sequence: TGTGCCACCTCAGGTTATGGCTACACCTTC. It specifies CATSGYGYTF. The V call is TRBV2, the J call TRBJ1-2; the D is unclear. CDR1 and CDR2 from the germline V gene are SNHLY and FYNNEI. Deletions cut 10 bases from V and 5 bases from J, with 8 bases between. This CDR3 is built from 10 residues.

This clone was seen only once. This rearrangement joins TRBV6-5 to TRBJ1-2; unclear D gene. Germline loops: CDR1 MNHEY, CDR2 SVGAGI. The V and J ends lost 0 bases and 4 bases respectively, with 15 bases between them. This CDR3 has 16 amino acids. CDR3 protein: CASSYSTATSPYGYTF. The CDR3 bases are TGTGCCAGCAGTTACTCCACAGCTACCTCCCCCTATGGCTACACCTTC.

The rearrangement joins TRBV7-8 to TRBJ1-1; 7 nucleotides match TRBD1. This CDR3 spans 14 amino acids. Losses at the gene ends were 9 bases for V and 0 bases for J; bases not matched to a gene: 7. CDR1 is SGHVS and CDR2 is FQNEAQ in the germline V gene. CDR3 sequence: CASNTGVVNTEAFF. The CDR3 nucleotides read TGTGCCAGTAACACAGGGGTTGTGAACACTGAAGCTTTCTTT.

This clone was counted a few times. The chain is built from TRBV5-1 and TRBJ1-1, with D possibly matching TRBD1 (6 bases). The V gene lost 3 bases and the J gene lost 1 base, with 10 bases spanning the gap. This CDR3 region has 14 residues. Germline CDR1 and CDR2: SGHRS and YFSETQ. CDR3 sequence: CASSSGHENTEAFF. CDR3 coding DNA: TGCGCCAGCAGCTCGGGACACGAGAACACTGAAGCTTTCTTT. The variable domain in full, completed from reference TRBV5-1 and TRBJ1-1, reads KAGVTQTPRYLIKTRGQQVTLSCSPISGHRSVSWYQQTPGQGLQFLFEYFSETQRNKGNFPGRFSGRQFSNSRSEMNVSTLELGDSALYLCASSSGHENTEAFFGQGTRLTVV.

V and J are TRBV7-6 and TRBJ2-5; D unclear. The J call may be wrong; the DNA end is better matched by TRBJ2-7. From germline, CDR1 is SGHVS and CDR2 FNYEAQ. CDR3 length: 12 amino acids. CDR3 coding DNA: TGTGCCAGCAGCTCAGAGGCCTACGAGCAGTACTTC. Residues: CASSSEAYEQYF.

The rearrangement joins TRBV7-2 to TRBJ2-3; D might be TRBD2 (6 bases). V dropped 5 bases and J dropped 1 base, with 10 bases sitting between them. This CDR3 contains 14 residues. Germline values: CDR1 SGHTA, CDR2 FQGNSA. CDR3 in amino acids: CASSPGTGTDTQYF. CDR3 bases: TGTGCCAGCAGCCCAGGGACTGGCACAGATACGCAGTATTTT. Variable domain in full (rest from reference TRBV7-2 and TRBJ2-3): GAGVSQSPSNKVTEKGKDVELRCDPISGHTALYWYRQSLGQGLEFLIYFQGNSAPDKSGLPSDRFSAERTGGSVSTLTIQRTQQEDSAVYLCASSPGTGTDTQYFGPGTRLTVL.

This chain joins TRBV21-1 and TRBJ2-4; the table's D call of TRBD2 was not tested on the DNA. TRBV21-1 is an annotated pseudogene. The CDR3 covers 17 residues. DNA of the CDR3: TGTGCCAGCAGCAAAGTCGTTGGGCGGGATACCAAAAACATTCAGTACTTC. This encodes CASSKVVGRDTKNIQYF.

This clone occurred once. The chain joins TRBV11-1 to TRBJ1-4, with D perhaps TRBD1 (6 bases). The V gene lost 5 bases and the J gene lost 8 bases, with 12 bases spanning the gap. This CDR3 spans 13 amino acids. Germline CDR1 and CDR2: SGHAT and FQDESV (reference sequence). The CDR3 nucleotides read TGTGCCAGCAGCATAAACAGGGCGGAAAAACTGTTTTTT. The encoded protein is CASSINRAEKLFF.

V gene TRBV18 combines with J gene TRBJ1-1, with a weak D call TRBD1 (5 bases). The CDR3 extends over 15 amino acids. Germline V gives CDR1 KGHSH, CDR2 LQKENI. Trimming took 3 bases from V and 1 from J, leaving 12 bases between them. The CDR3 here is CASSPQQQENTEAFF. CDR3 in DNA: TGTGCCAGCTCACCTCAACAACAGGAGAACACTGAAGCTTTCTTT.

V usage is TRBV27 and J usage is TRBJ1-4; D is perhaps TRBD1 (6 bases). CDR1 MNHEY and CDR2 SMNVEV come from the germline V gene (reference sequence). The length of the CDR3 is 13 residues. V lost 9 bases and J 7 bases, leaving 15 bases between the germline ends. This chain's CDR3 is CASSGGAIEKLFF. The CDR3 nucleotides read TGTGCCAGTAGTGGGGGGGCGATTGAAAAACTGTTTTTT.

V is TRBV6-5 and J is TRBJ2-1; 10 positions agree with TRBD2. The CDR3 spans 15 residues. CDR1 is MNHEY, CDR2 SVGAGI, per germline. V shed 4 bases, J shed 10 bases, and the junction held 10 bases outside the gene matches. The CDR3 here is CASSSRQLAGSEQFF. As DNA, the CDR3 is TGTGCCAGCAGTTCCCGCCAACTAGCGGGGTCAGAGCAGTTCTTC.

V usage is TRBV6-5 and J usage is TRBJ2-2; 7 nucleotides agree with TRBD1. The germline gives CDR1 MNHEY, CDR2 SVGAGI. Trimming at V came to 4 bases and at J to 5 bases, leaving 7 bases not matched to a gene. This CDR3 spans 15 amino acids. CDR3 sequence reads: CASSSPTGRTGELFF. The CDR3 nucleotides are TGTGCCAGCAGTTCTCCGACAGGGCGGACCGGGGAGCTGTTTTTT.

About this clone itself: The junction does not match germline at one end; this may be a read error. V usage is TRBV7-9 and J usage is TRBJ1-1, with no clear D. There are 11 residues in the CDR3. Germline V CDR1 and CDR2: SEHNR, FQNEAQ (reference sequence). The CDR3 protein is CSSSLFIEAFF. In DNA, the CDR3 is TGTTCCAGCAGCTTGTTTATTGAAGCTTTCTTT.

CDR3 sequence reads: CASSNGLFSTDTQYF. The DNA of the CDR3 is TGTGCCAGCAGCAATGGACTGTTTAGCACAGATACGCAGTATTTT. This chain connects TRBV5-4 to TRBJ2-3; D perhaps matches TRBD2 (5 bases). Germline V gene lookup returns CDR1 SGHNT and CDR2 YYREEE (reference sequence). V was trimmed by 4 bases and J by 0 bases, leaving 12 bases between them. The length of the CDR3 is 15 residues.

The V call is TRBV5-1, the J call TRBJ1-2; D perhaps matches TRBD1 (5 bases). The CDR3 contains 14 residues. Per germline, CDR1 SGHRS and CDR2 YFSETQ. Trimming took 0 bases from V and 8 from J, leaving 14 bases between them. CDR3 protein: CASSLDTSSGGYTF. The CDR3 DNA reads TGCGCCAGCAGCTTGGACACATCCTCAGGGGGCTACACCTTC.

In this sample, this clone turned up a few times. The chain joins TRBV29-1 to TRBJ2-6, with D uncertain. Trimming took 7 bases from V and 2 from J, leaving 15 bases between them. The CDR3 consists of 15 residues. CDR1 and CDR2 from the germline V gene are SQVTM and ANQGSEA. Written as DNA, the CDR3 is TGCAGCGCTGGCCTCCCCATCGCTGGGGCCAACGTCCTGACTTTC. It is translated as CSAGLPIAGANVLTF. The variable domain in full, completed from reference TRBV29-1 and TRBJ2-6, reads SAVISQKPSRDICQRGTSLTIQCQVDSQVTMMFWYRQQPGQSLTLIATANQGSEATYESGFVIDKFPISRPNLTFSTLTVSNMSPEDSSIYLCSAGLPIAGANVLTFGAGSRLTVL.

This chain uses TRBV5-1 with TRBJ2-3, with TRBD1 matching 7 bases. The junction had 11 bases not matched to a gene; V was cut back by 2 bases and J by 5 bases. In germline, CDR1 is SGHRS, CDR2 YFSETQ. CDR3 length: 16 amino acids. CDR3 coding DNA: TGCGCCAGCAGCTTTACAGGGGATTCGGAGATAGATACGCAGTATTTT. It yields the protein CASSFTGDSEIDTQYF.

The J gene is TRBJ2-7, the V gene TRBV5-1, with 7 bases lining up with TRBD1. Germline V lookup: CDR1 SGHRS, CDR2 YFSETQ. J was trimmed by 3 bases and V by 3 bases; bases with no gene match: 0. This CDR3 region has 12 residues. The CDR3 loop is CASSWDSYEQYF. The CDR3 coding sequence is TGCGCCAGCAGCTGGGACAGCTACGAGCAGTACTTC. The full variable domain, completed using reference TRBV5-1 and TRBJ2-7, is KAGVTQTPRYLIKTRGQQVTLSCSPISGHRSVSWYQQTPGQGLQFLFEYFSETQRNKGNFPGRFSGRQFSNSRSEMNVSTLELGDSALYLCASSWDSYEQYFGPGTRLTVT.

V is TRBV18 and J is TRBJ2-3; D unclear. There are 13 residues in the CDR3. The V end lost 1 base, the J end lost 3 bases, and 5 bases lay between the germline ends. Germline values: CDR1 KGHSH, CDR2 LQKENI. The CDR3 DNA is TGTGCCAGCTCACCACTAGAAACAGATACGCAGTATTTT. Translation gives CASSPLETDTQYF.

V gene TRBV30 combines with J gene TRBJ1-2, with D tentatively TRBD1 (6 bases). Germline V gene sequence: CDR1 GTSNPN, CDR2 SVGIG (reference sequence). V was shortened by 0 bases and J by 8 bases, with 22 bases between the two germline ends. This CDR3 region has 16 residues. The CDR3 sequence: CAWSVHWGGGFLGYTF. The CDR3 region has the DNA TGTGCCTGGAGTGTACACTGGGGGGGCGGGTTCTTAGGCTACACCTTC.

The gene calls are TRBV6-5 and TRBJ1-1, with 8 bases fitting TRBD1. With V trimmed by 6 bases and J by 5 bases, 5 bases remained unmatched. The CDR3 has 13 residues. CDR1 and CDR2 (germline): MNHEY, SVGAGI. The CDR3 region is CASSIDRGTEAFF. The CDR3 region has the DNA TGTGCCAGCAGCATAGACAGGGGAACTGAAGCTTTCTTT.

The J gene is TRBJ2-7, the V gene TRBV5-1; 10 bases fit TRBD2. After removal of 1 base from V and 4 bases from J, the junction contained 2 bases not matched to a gene. The CDR3 extends over 14 amino acids. Germline V gives CDR1 SGHRS, CDR2 YFSETQ. CDR3 sequence (DNA): TGCGCCAGCAGCTTGCTAGCGGGGGAGTACGAGCAGTACTTC. Translated, it gives CASSLLAGEYEQYF.

The chain uses TRBV7-9 and TRBJ2-1; possibly TRBD2 for D (5 bases). From germline, CDR1 is SEHNR and CDR2 FQNEAQ (reference sequence). Deletions cut 5 bases from V and 6 bases from J, with 17 bases between. This CDR3 has 15 residues. CDR3 in amino acids: CASSLFRSGINEQFF. In DNA, the CDR3 is TGTGCCAGCAGCCTTTTTCGAAGCGGAATCAATGAGCAGTTCTTC.

The chain couples TRBV27 to TRBJ2-2; no firm D call. The CDR3 contains 13 residues. V was clipped by 1 base and J by 3 bases, with 3 bases between them. Germline V CDR1 and CDR2: MNHEY, SMNVEV (reference sequence). For the CDR3, the DNA is TGTGCCAGCAGTTTATTCGACACCGGGGAGCTGTTTTTT. It encodes CASSLFDTGELFF.

The rearrangement uses TRBV5-1 and TRBJ2-6; tentative D call: TRBD2 (7 bases). Germline assignment: CDR1 SGHRS and CDR2 YFSETQ. V gave up 4 bases and J gave up 0 bases, with 14 bases separating them. This CDR3 is 17 amino acids long. Here the CDR3 DNA reads TGCGCCAGCAGCCGTAGGGGGGGAATCTCTGGGGCCAACGTCCTGACTTTC. This encodes CASSRRGGISGANVLTF.

This clone was counted between two and nine times. The V call is TRBV21-1, the J call TRBJ1-4; the table's D call, TRBD1, was not checked against the DNA. TRBV21-1 is flagged as a pseudogene. The CDR3 has 17 residues. CDR3 nucleotides: TGTGCCAGCACCTTGGGGGGACAGGGAGGGTCTAATGAAAAACTGTTTTTT. Translating it yields CASTLGGQGGSNEKLFF.

The chain is built from TRBV7-9 and TRBJ1-1; TRBD1 might be the D (5 bases). The CDR3 has 15 residues. V lost 0 bases to trimming and J lost 4 bases, with 12 bases between them. Germline V CDR1 and CDR2: SEHNR, FQNEAQ (reference sequence). The CDR3 sequence is CASSLAVGGLTEAFF. The CDR3 DNA reads as TGTGCCAGCAGCTTAGCGGTCGGGGGTCTCACTGAAGCTTTCTTT. The full variable domain, in which reference TRBV7-9 and TRBJ1-1 provide the parts outside the CDR3, is DTGVSQNPRHKITKRGQNVTFRCDPISEHNRLYWYRQTLGQGPEFLTYFQNEAQLEKSRLLSDRFSAERPKGSFSTLEIQRTEQGDSAMYLCASSLAVGGLTEAFFGQGTRLTVV.

The gene calls are TRBV19 and TRBJ2-2; 7 positions agree with TRBD2. The CDR3 loop spans 14 amino acids. J was trimmed by 5 bases and V by 3 bases; bases with no gene match: 3. The V gene's germline CDR1 is LNHDA and CDR2 SQIVND (reference sequence). The CDR3 sequence is CASSIGGGTGELFF. CDR3 in DNA: TGTGCCAGTAGTATTGGGGGGGGGACCGGGGAGCTGTTTTTT.